The 13 T cell receptor beta chains presented below share a single source sample, sequenced in a study of blood T cell repertoires in COVID-19. Using immunoSEQ multiplex PCR, the repertoire was profiled, and TCRdb retains in-frame clones only, with some absent. This sample has about 300,000 clones; 86% occur once, and the top ten carry 3.5% to 4.5%. The sample was PBMCs or T cells enriched from blood (not recorded which). These TCRs come from a man between 25 and 39 years old who had recovered from COVID-19.

V and J are TRBV7-6 and TRBJ2-1, with D hard to call. V was trimmed by 5 bases and J by 1 base, leaving 15 bases between them. The CDR3 loop spans 16 amino acids. Germline V gene sequence: CDR1 SGHVS, CDR2 FNYEAQ. The CDR3 DNA sequence: TGTGCCAGCAGCCCCGGGTCCGGAAGGTCCTACAATGAGCAGTTCTTC. Protein: CASSPGSGRSYNEQFF.

The CDR3 here is CASIPGGGNTEAFF. The CDR3 region has the DNA TGCGCCAGCATACCCGGAGGAGGGAACACTGAAGCTTTCTTT. The V gene is TRBV5-1, the J gene TRBJ1-1, with D hard to call. The CDR3 runs to 14 residues. The V end was cut by 6 bases, the J end by 1 base, with 13 bases between. The germline V gene encodes CDR1 SGHRS and CDR2 YFSETQ. The full variable domain, with the rest looked up from reference TRBV5-1 and TRBJ1-1, is KAGVTQTPRYLIKTRGQQVTLSCSPISGHRSVSWYQQTPGQGLQFLFEYFSETQRNKGNFPGRFSGRQFSNSRSEMNVSTLELGDSALYLCASIPGGGNTEAFFGQGTRLTVV.

The genes are TRBV7-9 and TRBJ1-2; 9 positions agree with TRBD1. The CDR3 has 14 amino acids. After removal of 6 bases from V and 4 bases from J, the junction contained 6 bases not matched to a gene. Germline V lookup: CDR1 SEHNR, CDR2 FQNEAQ (reference sequence). CDR3 coding DNA: TGTGCCAGCAGGCGACAGGGGGGTCCCTATGGCTACACCTTC. Translated, it gives CASRRQGGPYGYTF.

The V call is TRBV7-6, the J call TRBJ2-2; 10 positions match TRBD2. V dropped 1 base and J dropped 2; count of bases not matched to a gene: 7. The CDR3 spans 18 residues. Germline V gives CDR1 SGHVS, CDR2 FNYEAQ. CDR3 sequence reads: CASSLELAGTKNTGELFF. CDR3 bases: TGTGCCAGCAGCTTAGAACTAGCGGGGACCAAAAACACCGGGGAGCTGTTTTTT.

The chain employs TRBV11-2 and TRBJ1-4; 8 nucleotides line up with TRBD1. V was clipped by 4 bases and J by 5 bases; unmatched bases: 6. This CDR3 region has 15 residues. The germline CDR1 and CDR2 sequences are SGHAT and FQNNGV. The CDR3: CASSWGQAANEKLFF. The CDR3 coding sequence is TGTGCCAGCAGCTGGGGACAGGCGGCGAATGAAAAACTGTTTTTT.

The genes are TRBV3-1 (or the pseudogene TRBV3-2) and TRBJ2-5; 10 nucleotides agree with TRBD2. The CDR3 runs 16 residues. The germline CDR1 and CDR2 sequences are LGHDT and YNNKEL (reference sequence). The V segment lost 2 bases and the J segment 7 bases; nucleotides outside the gene matches: 10. The CDR3 protein is CASSQMSGGVPGTQYF. The DNA for the CDR3 is TGTGCCAGCAGCCAAATGAGCGGGGGGGTACCTGGGACCCAGTACTTC.

The chain carries TRBV25-1 and TRBJ1-4, with 7 positions matching TRBD1. CDR1 MGHDK and CDR2 SYGVNS come from the germline V gene. V lost 8 bases and J lost 7; bases outside the gene matches: 7. This CDR3 has 13 residues. CDR3 in amino acids: CASGRDRLEKLFF. DNA of the CDR3: TGTGCCAGCGGCCGGGACAGACTTGAAAAACTGTTTTTT.

The J gene is TRBJ2-1, the V gene TRBV3-1 (or the pseudogene TRBV3-2), with 7 bases aligning to TRBD1. This CDR3 is 15 amino acids long. The V segment lost 2 bases and the J segment 5 bases; nucleotides outside the gene matches: 6. The germline V gene has CDR1 LGHDT and CDR2 YNNKEL (reference sequence). The CDR3 sequence: CASSQLGGFNNEQFF. CDR3 nucleotide sequence: TGTGCCAGCAGCCAATTAGGGGGCTTTAACAATGAGCAGTTCTTC.

The chain combines TRBV6-5 with TRBJ1-2; 7 positions match TRBD1. Germline CDR1 and CDR2: MNHEY and SVGAGI. The CDR3 runs 13 residues. V lost 6 bases, J lost 2 bases, and 3 bases stayed unmatched. The CDR3, as DNA: TGTGCCAGCAGCGGGACAGAGAACTATGGCTACACCTTC. This gives the protein CASSGTENYGYTF.

The rearrangement joins TRBV5-1 to TRBJ2-3; weak D call: TRBD2 (6 bases). The CDR3 has 14 residues. The V and J ends lost 6 bases and 2 bases respectively, with 13 bases between them. Germline CDR1 reads SGHRS; CDR2 reads YFSETQ. The CDR3 protein is CASTGGPPTDTQYF. The DNA for the CDR3 is TGCGCCAGCACCGGGGGTCCGCCCACAGATACGCAGTATTTT.

The chain recombines TRBV27 with TRBJ2-1, with a tentative D call TRBD2 (6 bases). V was shortened by 4 bases and J by 7 bases, with 17 bases between the two germline ends. Germline CDR1 is MNHEY and CDR2 is SMNVEV (reference sequence). The CDR3 loop spans 15 amino acids. The CDR3 spells CASSSIQPGGNEQFF. The CDR3 nucleotides read TGTGCCAGCAGTTCCATACAACCTGGGGGGAATGAGCAGTTCTTC.

The chain uses TRBV5-6 and TRBJ2-4; D not resolved. Germline V CDR1 and CDR2: SGHDT, YYEEEE. CDR3 length equals 13 residues. V gave up 3 bases and J gave up 7 bases, with 11 bases separating them. CDR3 residues: CASSSGPANIQYF. Here the CDR3 DNA reads TGTGCCAGCAGCTCGGGTCCGGCGAACATTCAGTACTTC.

The V gene is TRBV5-1, the J gene TRBJ2-7, with 7 nucleotides matching TRBD1. V was pared by 4 bases and J by 2 bases, with 3 bases of the junction left unmatched. CDR3 length: 13 amino acids. CDR1 and CDR2 from the germline V gene are SGHRS and YFSETQ. The CDR3 sequence: CASSIGQAYEQYF. Here the CDR3 DNA reads TGCGCCAGCAGCATAGGACAGGCCTACGAGCAGTACTTC.